The 25 T cell receptor beta chains given below trace back to one sample, sequenced in a study of T-cell reconstitution after alpha-beta-depleted transplantation in children. Unique molecular identifiers were used to barcode this TCRbeta library. Each CDR3 protein gets one entry after TCRdb re-called the PCR reads with MiXCR. The sample records 200,000 to 300,000 distinct CDR3 sequences, about 25% being singletons. Sequenced material: PBMCs, taken before TCRalphabeta/CD19-depleted stem cell transplant. These receptors were taken from a girl aged 2 to 9 with Fanconi anemia, due to receive a stem cell transplant.

This clonotype was seen a few times. The chain links TRBV4-2 to TRBJ2-6; maybe TRBD2 (5 bases). CDR3 length: 15 residues. Per the germline V gene, CDR1 is LGHNA and CDR2 is YNFKEQ. The germline V and J ends were trimmed by 1 base and 2 bases, with 6 bases remaining between them. The DNA for the CDR3 is TGTGCCAGCAGCCAAGGAGGGACTGGGGCCAACGTCCTGACTTTC. Translation gives CASSQGGTGANVLTF.

This clonotype was counted many times. The chain links TRBV20-1 to TRBJ2-2, with 11 bases identical to TRBD2. Germline V gene data show CDR1 as DFQATT and CDR2 as SNEGSKA (reference sequence). This CDR3 is 16 amino acids long. V lost 2 bases to trimming and J lost 4 bases; unmatched junction nucleotides: 6. CDR3 coding DNA: TGCAGTGCTAGAAGCCTAGCGGGAGGCGGCACCGGGGAGCTGTTTTTT. Its translation is CSARSLAGGGTGELFF.

This clonotype has a count of ten or more. The genes are TRBV7-3 and TRBJ1-2, with D uncertain. CDR1 SGHTA and CDR2 FQGTGA come from the germline V gene. Trimming stripped 0 bases from V and 4 bases from J, with 6 bases between. This CDR3 is built from 13 residues. The DNA for the CDR3 is TGTGCCAGCAGCTTAACCCATGGCTATGGCTACACCTTC. Translated, it gives CASSLTHGYGYTF.

This clonotype has a count of ten or more. The chain is built from TRBV28 and TRBJ2-1, with 9 bases matching TRBD1. J lost 9 bases, V lost 6 bases, and 15 bases had no gene match. The CDR3 sequence is 16 residues long. Germline-derived CDR1 and CDR2 are MDHEN and SYDVKM. CDR3 sequence reads: CASRSLIGQGLGEQFF. CDR3 nucleotides: TGTGCCAGCAGGTCACTCATAGGACAGGGGTTGGGTGAGCAGTTCTTC.

This clonotype was detected ten times or more. The chain employs TRBV28 and TRBJ2-7; D might be TRBD1 or TRBD2, each matching 5 bases. Germline V gene lookup returns CDR1 MDHEN and CDR2 SYDVKM. The CDR3 extends over 12 amino acids. V shed 5 bases and J shed 4 bases, with 9 bases lying between them. CDR3 nucleotide sequence: TGTGCCAGCAGTCCGAGGGGATACGAGCAGTACTTC. Translation gives CASSPRGYEQYF.

This clonotype has a handful of counts. The genes are TRBV29-1 and TRBJ2-1; weak D call: TRBD2 (5 bases). Germline lookup yields CDR1 SQVTM and CDR2 ANQGSEA. The V end lost 4 bases, the J end lost 5 bases, and 15 bases lay between the germline ends. This CDR3 contains 14 residues. CDR3 sequence: CSVVPLVRDNEQFF. CDR3 nucleotide sequence: TGCAGCGTTGTCCCACTAGTCCGGGACAATGAGCAGTTCTTC.

This rearrangement joins TRBV20-1 to TRBJ2-3; possibly TRBD2 for D (7 bases). Germline CDR1 reads DFQATT; CDR2 reads SNEGSKA (reference sequence). V was trimmed by 3 bases and J by 4 bases, leaving 20 bases between them. This CDR3 has 16 amino acids. Here the CDR3 DNA reads TGCAGTGCTAGTCCCTTTTGGGGGGGCGACGCAGATACGCAGTATTTT. Translated: CSASPFWGGDADTQYF.

The rearrangement joins TRBV10-3 to TRBJ2-5; 9 bases align to TRBD2. Germline V gene lookup returns CDR1 ENHRY and CDR2 SYGVKD. The CDR3 has 16 amino acids. Trimming at V came to 2 bases and at J to 5 bases, leaving 9 bases not matched to a gene. The CDR3, as DNA: TGTGCCATCAGTGAGGCGGTAGCGGGAGAAGGGGAGACCCAGTACTTC. Translation: CAISEAVAGEGETQYF.

This chain joins TRBV20-1 and TRBJ2-7; 8 bases are shared with TRBD2. The CDR3 is 14 amino acids. CDR1 is DFQATT and CDR2 is SNEGSKA in the germline V gene (reference sequence). The V and J ends lost 1 base and 6 bases, in that order; junction bases with no gene match: 8. The DNA of the CDR3 is TGCAGTGCTAGAGCAATTAGCGGGACTGGCGAGCAGTACTTC. As protein: CSARAISGTGEQYF.

DNA of the CDR3: TGTGCCAGCAGTTTTCTCCGACTGTCTGGGGCCAACGTCCTGACTTTC. Translating it yields CASSFLRLSGANVLTF. This rearrangement joins TRBV28 to TRBJ2-6; no definite D call. The length of the CDR3 is 16 residues. In germline, CDR1 is MDHEN, CDR2 SYDVKM. V lost 3 bases, J lost 1 base, and 10 bases lay in between. Complete variable domain (other parts from reference TRBV28 and TRBJ2-6): DVKVTQSSRYLVKRTGEKVFLECVQDMDHENMFWYRQDPGLGLRLIYFSYDVKMKEKGDIPEGYSVSREKKERFSLILESASTNQTSMYLCASSFLRLSGANVLTFGAGSRLTVL.

This clonotype has a count of ten or more. V usage is TRBV29-1 and J usage is TRBJ2-1, with 11 bases fitting TRBD2. Germline CDR1 reads SQVTM; CDR2 reads ANQGSEA. With 7 bases clipped from V and 8 bases from J, the junction kept 7 bases outside the gene matches. The CDR3 runs 13 residues. CDR3 sequence reads: CSGLAGGLYEQFF. CDR3 DNA sequence: TGCAGCGGGTTAGCGGGAGGGCTGTATGAGCAGTTCTTC.

This clonotype was detected many times. The V call is TRBV12-2, the J call TRBJ2-1; TRBD1, the table's D call, was not compared with the DNA. TRBV12-2 counts as a pseudogene. This CDR3 is 16 amino acids long. CDR3: CASHPGQSKTYNEQFF. CDR3 coding DNA: TGTGCAAGTCACCCGGGACAGTCTAAGACCTACAATGAGCAGTTCTTC.

At least ten counts were recorded for this clonotype. The rearrangement uses TRBV5-6 and TRBJ2-5; 14 positions agree with TRBD2. The V segment lost 3 bases and the J segment 4 bases; nucleotides outside the gene matches: 5. Germline CDR1 is SGHDT and CDR2 is YYEEEE. This CDR3 comprises 16 residues. The CDR3 bases are TGTGCCAGCAGCTACGGACTAGCGGGGGGAGGAGAGACCCAGTACTTC. This translates into CASSYGLAGGGETQYF. The whole variable domain, filled in from reference TRBV5-6 and TRBJ2-5, reads DAGVTQSPTHLIKTRGQQVTLRCSPKSGHDTVSWYQQALGQGPQFIFQYYEEEERQRGNFPDRFSGHQFPNYSSELNVNALLLGDSALYLCASSYGLAGGGETQYFGPGTRLLVL.

This clonotype came up a few times. The gene calls are TRBV6-6 and TRBJ2-2; no firm D call. With 6 bases removed from V and 4 bases from J, the gap between germline ends came to 6 bases. Germline CDR1 is MNHNY and CDR2 is SVGAGI (reference sequence). The CDR3 is made up of 12 amino acids. In nucleotides, the CDR3 is TGTGCCAGCAGCCATGGCACCGGGGAGCTGTTTTTT. The encoded protein is CASSHGTGELFF.

This clonotype was counted many times. The J gene is TRBJ2-1, the V gene TRBV29-1; perhaps D is TRBD1 or TRBD2 (6 bases each). CDR3 length equals 11 residues. Germline V gives CDR1 SQVTM, CDR2 ANQGSEA. V dropped 5 bases and J dropped 9 bases, with 11 bases sitting between them. CDR3 in DNA: TGCAGCGTTCCCAGGGGAGGTGAGCAGTTCTTC. This codes for CSVPRGGEQFF.

The rearrangement joins TRBV28 to TRBJ2-5; possible D gene TRBD2, 5 bases. The germline V and J ends were trimmed by 1 base and 1 base, with 7 bases remaining between them. The length of the CDR3 is 14 residues. Germline V gene lookup returns CDR1 MDHEN and CDR2 SYDVKM. The CDR3 loop is CASSLSGIQETQYF. In DNA form, the CDR3 reads TGTGCCAGCAGTTTATCGGGGATCCAAGAGACCCAGTACTTC.

This clonotype was counted many times. V usage is TRBV5-1 and J usage is TRBJ2-5; 12 nucleotides agree with TRBD1. CDR3 length equals 16 residues. V lost 0 bases and J lost 5; bases outside the gene matches: 5. The V gene's germline CDR1 is SGHRS and CDR2 YFSETQ. The CDR3 nucleotides are TGCGCCAGCAGCTTGGGAGGGACAGGGGGCGAGGAGACCCAGTACTTC. Amino acid sequence: CASSLGGTGGEETQYF.

J is TRBJ1-1 and V is TRBV29-1, with 7 bases matching TRBD1. CDR1 is SQVTM, CDR2 ANQGSEA, per germline. V lost 6 bases, J lost 1 base, and 5 bases stayed unmatched. The CDR3 extends over 13 amino acids. The CDR3 region is CSVRQGGNTEAFF. In DNA, the CDR3 is TGCAGCGTGAGACAGGGCGGGAACACTGAAGCTTTCTTT.

Points on this clonotype: Since a much larger clone is just one base distant, this may be a read error. V gene TRBV9 combines with J gene TRBJ2-7; D may be TRBD1 or TRBD2 (5 bases each). The CDR3 runs to 17 residues. The V end lost 4 bases, the J end lost 7 bases, and 27 bases lay between the germline ends. Germline CDR1 reads SGDLS; CDR2 reads YYNGEE. Written as DNA, the CDR3 is TGTGCCAGCAGCCCGGGAAATGGTAGACAGATCTGGGGTGAGCAGTACTTC. This translates into CASSPGNGRQIWGEQYF.

This sequence joins TRBV20-1 and TRBJ2-7; D is ambiguous. The V gene's germline CDR1 is DFQATT and CDR2 SNEGSKA (reference sequence). The ends were cut back, 3 bases at V and 3 bases at J, with 12 bases in the middle. This CDR3 has 13 amino acids. This CDR3 is CSASPERNYEQYF. In nucleotides, the CDR3 is TGCAGTGCTAGTCCCGAGAGAAACTACGAGCAGTACTTC.

This clonotype has ten or more counts. The rearrangement links TRBV28 to TRBJ1-5; D is uncertain. The CDR3 is 13 amino acids. Per germline, CDR1 MDHEN and CDR2 SYDVKM. V was clipped by 3 bases and J by 3 bases, with 6 bases between them. In nucleotides, the CDR3 is TGTGCCAGCAGTTTCGGAGTCAATCAGCCCCAGCATTTT. It yields the protein CASSFGVNQPQHF.

The gene calls are TRBV6-1 and TRBJ2-3; 7 bases line up with TRBD1. V dropped 10 bases and J dropped 0; count of bases not matched to a gene: 7. The CDR3 has 14 residues. CDR1 is MNHNS, CDR2 SASEGT, per germline. CDR3: CAILPGGSTDTQYF. CDR3 nucleotides: TGTGCCATCCTTCCAGGGGGAAGCACAGATACGCAGTATTTT.

This clonotype was seen a handful of times. The chain employs TRBV19 and TRBJ2-7; 11 bases fit TRBD2. The length of the CDR3 is 14 residues. V shed 3 bases and J 4 bases; nucleotides not matched to a gene: 2. Germline V gene sequence: CDR1 LNHDA, CDR2 SQIVND (reference sequence). The CDR3 nucleotides are TGTGCCAGTAGTATTACTAGCGGGAGTTACGAGCAGTACTTC. Translated: CASSITSGSYEQYF.

The rearrangement links TRBV18 to TRBJ2-2; D possibly corresponds to TRBD2 (5 bases). The CDR3 loop spans 14 amino acids. V dropped 0 bases and J dropped 5 bases, with 7 bases sitting between them. Germline V gene lookup returns CDR1 KGHSH and CDR2 LQKENI. The CDR3 DNA is TGTGCCAGCTCACCACCCACTAGAACCGGGGAGCTGTTTTTT. Amino acid sequence: CASSPPTRTGELFF. The full variable domain, its missing parts supplied by reference TRBV18 and TRBJ2-2, is NAGVMQNPRHLVRRRGQEARLRCSPMKGHSHVYWYRQLPEEGLKFMVYLQKENIIDESGMPKERFSAEFPKEGPSILRIQQVVRGDSAAYFCASSPPTRTGELFFGEGSRLTVL.

The CDR3 sequence: CASSMEGLYNEQFF. The CDR3 DNA reads TGTGCCAGCAGTATGGAAGGCTTATACAATGAGCAGTTCTTC. The rearrangement uses TRBV7-3 and TRBJ2-1, with D uncertain. The germline V gene encodes CDR1 SGHTA and CDR2 FQGTGA. Deletions cut 6 bases from V and 4 bases from J, with 13 bases between. The CDR3 consists of 14 residues.